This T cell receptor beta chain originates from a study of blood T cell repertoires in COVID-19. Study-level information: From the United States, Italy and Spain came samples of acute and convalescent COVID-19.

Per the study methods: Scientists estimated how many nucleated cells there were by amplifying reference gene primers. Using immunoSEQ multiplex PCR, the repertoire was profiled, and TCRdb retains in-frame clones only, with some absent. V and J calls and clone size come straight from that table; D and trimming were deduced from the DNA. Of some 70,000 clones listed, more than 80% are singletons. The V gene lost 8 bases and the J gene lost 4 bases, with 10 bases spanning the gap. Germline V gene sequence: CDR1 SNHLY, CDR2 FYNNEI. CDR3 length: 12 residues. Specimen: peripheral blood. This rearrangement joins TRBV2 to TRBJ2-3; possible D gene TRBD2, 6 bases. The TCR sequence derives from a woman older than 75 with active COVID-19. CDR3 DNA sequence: TGTGCCAGCGGACTAATCCCAGATACGCAGTATTTT. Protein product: CASGLIPDTQYF. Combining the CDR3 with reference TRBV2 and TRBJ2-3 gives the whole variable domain EPEVTQTPSHQVTQMGQEVILRCVPISNHLYFYWYRQILGQKVEFLVSFYNNEISEKSEIFDDQFSVERPDGSNFTLKIRSTKLEDSAMYFCASGLIPDTQYFGPGTRLTVL.